The TCR beta chain under discussion was sequenced for a study of metastatic and nonmetastatic thyroid tumors. The entire patient cohort was treatment-naive prior to thyroid surgery. Using MiXCR, TCRdb reanalyzed the PCR reads. The sample holds roughly 14,000 clones, 20% to 25% seen once. V lost 6 bases and J lost 8; bases outside the gene matches: 10. CDR3 length: 16 residues. This clone was seen at least ten times. The J gene is TRBJ1-4, the V gene TRBV12-3 or TRBV12-4; 12 nucleotides match TRBD1. This TCR was sampled from a female donor with papillary thyroid cancer or a benign thyroid nodule (not recorded which). Some clones in this sample may be carry-over from other donors' samples. Sequencing was done on a sample of blood. DNA for the CDR3: TGTGCCAGCAGGGCGTACCGGGACAGGGGGCGCGAAAAACTGTTTTTT. Its translation: CASRAYRDRGREKLFF.